This is a list of T cell receptor beta chains from one sample in a study of response to subunit inactivated influenza vaccine. Via MiXCR, TCRdb re-called the RT-PCR reads, giving one row per CDR3 protein. This sample carries around 790,000 distinct CDR3 sequences, 21% of them seen once, and the ten largest clones take roughly 10%. This specimen consisted of PBMCs from blood, obtained about 5 days after vaccination. The source of these receptors is a man aged 50 to 59 who received an inactivated influenza vaccine. Each CDR3 is given with its conserved first and last residue. D genes are given only for firm matches. A row's size may be missing; if present it is once, few, many or a size class.

j_call clone_size cdr3_length v_call d_call cdr3_aa
TRBJ2-7 few 12 TRBV30 NA CAWSVLGFEQYF
TRBJ1-1 NA 13 TRBV6-6 NA CASSYISDTEAFF
TRBJ1-1 few 14 TRBV28 NA CASLRDPWRTEAFF
TRBJ2-3 NA 15 TRBV27 NA CASNIEATSTDTQYF
TRBJ1-4 once 14 TRBV5-1 TRBD1 CASSWTGENEKLFF
TRBJ2-1 NA 19 TRBV3-1 TRBD2 CASSAPGTSGRKIYNEQFF
TRBJ2-2 few 14 TRBV7-9 NA CASSSWLGAGELFF
TRBJ2-1 NA 18 TRBV11-2 TRBD2 CASKNTSGGLLSYNEQFF
TRBJ1-2 NA 13 TRBV20-1 NA CSAATDANYGYTF
TRBJ2-5 NA 15 TRBV28 NA CASSLFDRKGETQYF
TRBJ2-2 NA 15 TRBV5-1 NA CASSLYTSGTGELFF
TRBJ1-1 NA 9 TRBV24-1 NA CATGTEAFF
TRBJ2-1 few 14 TRBV4-3 NA CASRKERRRNEQFF
TRBJ1-1 NA 14 TRBV29-1 TRBD1 CSVDLQGKNTEAFF
TRBJ2-7 NA 15 TRBV12-3/TRBV12-4 NA CASSHPGTGNYEQYF
TRBJ2-1 NA 12 TRBV2 NA CASSEAGDEQFF
TRBJ1-5 few 13 TRBV20-1 NA CSARTMNNQPQHF